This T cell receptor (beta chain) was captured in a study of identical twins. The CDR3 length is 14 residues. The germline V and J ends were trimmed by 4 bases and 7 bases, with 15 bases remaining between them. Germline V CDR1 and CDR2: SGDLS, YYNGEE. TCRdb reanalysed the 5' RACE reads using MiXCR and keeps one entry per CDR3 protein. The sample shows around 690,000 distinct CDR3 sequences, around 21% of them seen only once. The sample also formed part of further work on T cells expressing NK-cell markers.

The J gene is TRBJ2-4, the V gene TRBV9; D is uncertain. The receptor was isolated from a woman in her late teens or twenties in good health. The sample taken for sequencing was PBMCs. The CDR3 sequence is CASSPEVIQNIQYF. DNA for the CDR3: TGTGCCAGCAGCCCAGAGGTCATTCAGAACATTCAGTACTTC.